The T cell receptor (beta chain) described here comes from a study of T cells in Graves' hyperthyroidism and ophthalmopathy. About the research overall: The blood sample was taken at first diagnosis, before treatment began. The study's findings and limits: Most thyroid clonotypes expanded above 0.001 appeared in blood too.

There are many counts of this clonotype. Its target is not known. It was RNA transcripts that yielded the amplified TCR beta CDR3 regions. TCR CDR3 regions were first amplified by RT-PCR with HTBI primers. One entry per CDR3 protein, called by TCRdb with MiXCR from the multiplex PCR reads. The profile covers about 840,000 distinct CDR3 sequences, with 35% to 40% appearing a single time and around 9.3% taken by the ten largest. In germline, CDR1 is LNHDA, CDR2 SQIVND (reference sequence). V was pared by 9 bases and J by 5 bases, with 14 bases between. This CDR3 is 14 amino acids long. Investigators excluded patients with uncontrolled infection, other autoimmune disease, pregnancy or lactation.

The sample consisted of blood. This chain uses TRBV19 with TRBJ1-6, with D maybe TRBD1 (6 bases). This clonotype was sampled from a man between 18 and 35 years old with Graves' hyperthyroidism. The CDR3 protein is CASSAQGNNSPLHF. The CDR3 region has the DNA TGTGCCAGCAGCGCACAGGGTAATAATTCACCCCTCCACTTT. Full variable domain (outside the CDR3, taken from reference TRBV19 and TRBJ1-6): DGGITQSPKYLFRKEGQNVTLSCEQNLNHDAMYWYRQDPGQGLRLIYYSQIVNDFQKGDIAEGYSVSREKKESFPLTVTSAQKNPTAFYLCASSAQGNNSPLHFGNGTRLTVT.